What follows describes a single TCR beta chain. Its antigen is still unknown. Profiled with immunoSEQ multiplex PCR; TCRdb holds only in-frame clones, not every one. The sample has 55,000 to 80,000 clones, roughly 96% seen once. These data come from a study of cytomegalovirus exposure and HLA in healthy donors. Study findings and constraints: A subsequent analysis found that TCR clusters from the first cohort also tended to co-occur in the approximately 130 validation repertoires, with about 95% of cluster scores above 0.

This CDR3 has 15 amino acids. CDR1 and CDR2 from the germline V gene are SNHLY and FYNNEI. Germline trimming cut 5 bases from V and 5 bases from J; bases unmatched to any gene: 7. Sequencing input: PBMCs. V usage is TRBV2 and J usage is TRBJ2-5; 11 bases line up with TRBD2. The TCR was taken from a man aged 18 to 29 in good health and CMV-seronegative. DNA for the CDR3: TGTGCCAGCAGTCTACTAGCGGGGGTTGGGGAGACCCAGTACTTC. It translates to CASSLLAGVGETQYF.